This T cell receptor (beta chain) was captured by sequencing in a study of cytomegalovirus exposure and HLA in healthy donors. Study results and caveats: Presence/absence analyses took donor sequencing depth as roughly uniform. Most likely, a cluster of highly shared sequence variants arose as a sequencing artifact. In a later analysis, HLA-associated TCR beta chains were more clonally expanded than equally common others.

On this clone itself: Its antigen is not known.

This CDR3 has 15 amino acids. V lost 3 bases to trimming and J lost 0 bases; unmatched junction nucleotides: 2. Germline V CDR1 and CDR2: LNHDA, SQIVND (reference sequence). Amplification used 60 Vbeta primers and 13 Jbeta primers. Repertoires were generated with immunoSEQ multiplex PCR, while TCRdb's copy carries only in-frame clones and drops some. Its listing shows tens of thousands of clones. J is TRBJ2-1 and V is TRBV19; 7 bases agree with TRBD1. This TCR derives from a man aged 50 to 60 in good health and CMV-seropositive. Sequences were obtained from PBMCs. This CDR3 is CASSIGTASYNEQFF. The CDR3 nucleotides read TGTGCCAGTAGTATCGGGACAGCCTCCTACAATGAGCAGTTCTTC. Full variable domain (rest looked up from reference TRBV19 and TRBJ2-1): DGGITQSPKYLFRKEGQNVTLSCEQNLNHDAMYWYRQDPGQGLRLIYYSQIVNDFQKGDIAEGYSVSREKKESFPLTVTSAQKNPTAFYLCASSIGTASYNEQFFGPGTRLTVL.